This passage covers 5 T cell receptor beta chains from one sample sequenced in a study of blood T cells in healthy people across ages. The authors ran a second PCR of 7 to 11 cycles using a sample-barcoded 5' primer and a J-beta primer mix. One entry per CDR3 protein results from TCRdb running MiXCR on the 5' RACE reads. The table includes approximately 790,000 distinct CDR3 sequences, less than 80% detected once. Material: blood. The source of these receptors is a man under 40 in good health.

The rearrangement uses TRBV29-1 and TRBJ1-1, with D possibly being TRBD1 (5 bases). Trimming shortened V by 6 bases and J by 1 base, and 18 bases separated the two germline ends. The germline V gene has CDR1 SQVTM and CDR2 ANQGSEA. This CDR3 comprises 15 residues. The CDR3: CSVGLTGRSNTEAFF. The CDR3 DNA sequence: TGCAGCGTCGGCCTCACGGGACGGTCGAACACTGAAGCTTTCTTT.

The chain couples TRBV27 to TRBJ2-2, with D possibly TRBD2 on 6 matching bases. Between the trimmed V and J ends, which lost 0 bases and 4 bases, there was a span of 6 bases. The CDR3 contains 14 residues. CDR1 and CDR2 from the germline V gene are MNHEY and SMNVEV (reference sequence). The CDR3 here is CASSLSGGTGELFF. The CDR3 nucleotides are TGTGCCAGCAGTTTATCGGGGGGCACCGGGGAGCTGTTTTTT.

J is TRBJ2-1 and V is TRBV12-5, with 12 bases lining up with TRBD2. Germline loops: CDR1 LGHNT, CDR2 FRNRAP. The CDR3 spans 15 residues. V lost 7 bases and J lost 3; bases outside the gene matches: 4. The CDR3 is CASALTSGGYNEQFF. For the CDR3, the DNA is TGTGCTAGTGCCTTGACTAGCGGGGGCTACAATGAGCAGTTCTTC.

The rearrangement uses TRBV29-1 and TRBJ1-2; 10 bases map to TRBD1. The CDR3 loop spans 16 amino acids. The germline gives CDR1 SQVTM, CDR2 ANQGSEA. J was trimmed by 0 bases and V by 7 bases; bases with no gene match: 11. CDR3 amino acids: CSAYGPGQGSNYGYTF. As DNA, the CDR3 is TGCAGCGCTTACGGACCGGGACAGGGGTCTAACTATGGCTACACCTTC. The entire variable domain, with the rest obtained from reference TRBV29-1 and TRBJ1-2, is as follows: SAVISQKPSRDICQRGTSLTIQCQVDSQVTMMFWYRQQPGQSLTLIATANQGSEATYESGFVIDKFPISRPNLTFSTLTVSNMSPEDSSIYLCSAYGPGQGSNYGYTFGSGTRLTVV.

This chain links TRBV4-3 with TRBJ2-2; D is possibly TRBD1 or TRBD2 (5 bases each). Germline-derived CDR1 and CDR2 are LGHNA and YSLEER. V shed 0 bases and J shed 5 bases, with 13 bases lying between them. The CDR3 has 16 residues. CDR3 amino acids: CASSQDAGGATGELFF. The CDR3 DNA sequence: TGCGCCAGCAGCCAAGATGCTGGGGGAGCTACCGGGGAGCTGTTTTTT.